Listed below are T cell receptor beta chains from one sample, sequenced in a study of T-cell memory formation after mild COVID-19. In TCRdb, the 5' RACE reads were re-called with MiXCR into one record per CDR3 protein. The table includes about 82,000 distinct CDR3 sequences, about 14% detected once. Source material: PBMCs or a T cell subset sorted from them (not recorded which). The source of these receptors is a man aged 18 to 29 who had mild COVID-19 (a few samples of this study predate the infection). Cell type and time point are not known. CDR3s include the opening cysteine and the closing phenylalanine or tryptophan. The D gene is left open where the match is weak. A row's size may be missing; if present it is once, few, many or a size class.

J	V	D	size	DNA	CDR3
TRBJ1-5	TRBV7-8	NA	NA	TGTGCCAGCAGCTTAAGACAGCAGCCCCAGCATTTT	CASSLRQQPQHF
TRBJ2-1	TRBV5-1	TRBD1	many	TGCGCCAGCGCCCGGGACAGGGGCAATGAGCAGTTCTTC	CASARDRGNEQFF
TRBJ2-1	TRBV4-3	NA	NA	TGCGCCAGCAGCCAGAGCCTAGGAGAAGTAGAGCAGTTCTTC	CASSQSLGEVEQFF
TRBJ2-7	TRBV4-3	NA	few	TGCGCCAGCAGCCAAGATCTAGGGTACTACGAGCAGTACTTC	CASSQDLGYYEQYF
TRBJ2-1	TRBV6-5	NA	NA	TGTGCCAGCAGTTCATTCGGGCACGCCTCCTACAATGAGCAGTTCTTC	CASSSFGHASYNEQFF
TRBJ2-4	TRBV6-5	NA	many	TGTGCCAGCAGCCCGGTGGGGGGGCGATGGGGAAACATTCAGTACTTC	CASSPVGGRWGNIQYF
TRBJ1-4	TRBV9	TRBD1	NA	TGTGCCAGCAGCTCCGGGACAGCAACTAATGAAAAACTGTTTTTT	CASSSGTATNEKLFF
TRBJ1-2	TRBV29-1	NA	few	TGCAGCGTTGACGACGGGGGAGACTATGGCTACACCTTC	CSVDDGGDYGYTF
TRBJ2-1	TRBV7-3	NA	NA	TGTGCCAGCAGCTTAGACGAGACTAGCTACAATGAGCAGTTCTTC	CASSLDETSYNEQFF
TRBJ1-1	TRBV4-1	NA	NA	TGCGCCAGCTGCAAAGTGGGGTCGGGAAACACTGAAGCTTTCTTT	CASCKVGSGNTEAFF
TRBJ2-1	TRBV7-6	NA	NA	TGTGCCAGCAGCCCGCGCGGGTTCGGTGAGCAGTTCTTC	CASSPRGFGEQFF
TRBJ2-7	TRBV4-1	NA	NA	TGCGCCAGCAGCCAAGAAGGGACCACCTCCTACGAGCAGTACTTC	CASSQEGTTSYEQYF
TRBJ2-1	TRBV19	TRBD1	many	TGTGCCAGTAGTAACACAGGGGGCGTTCACAATGAGCAGTTCTTC	CASSNTGGVHNEQFF
TRBJ2-2	TRBV4-3	NA	NA	TGCGCCAGCAGCCAGGATTTGATGGGGGTCACCGGGGAGCTGTTTTTT	CASSQDLMGVTGELFF
TRBJ2-1	TRBV20-1	TRBD1	NA	TGCAGTGCTAGACGGGACAGGGCGCAGTTCTTC	CSARRDRAQFF
TRBJ1-1	TRBV10-3	NA	few	TGTGCCATCGCCAACAGGACTTCCCAGGGCGCTGAAGCTTTCTTT	CAIANRTSQGAEAFF
TRBJ2-1	TRBV4-1	NA	NA	TGCGCCAGCAGCCAAGCCCTAGCGTACAATGAGCAGTTCTTC	CASSQALAYNEQFF
TRBJ1-2	TRBV6-6	NA	many	TGTGCCAGCAGTTACTCGATTGGGTCCTATGGCTACACCTTC	CASSYSIGSYGYTF
TRBJ1-1	TRBV12-3/TRBV12-4	TRBD1	NA	TGTGCCAGCAGTCGCCCCGACAGGGCTGAAGCTTTCTTT	CASSRPDRAEAFF
TRBJ2-6	TRBV12-3/TRBV12-4	NA	NA	TGTGCCACCACCATGGGGTCCGGGGCCAACGTCCTGACTTTC	CATTMGSGANVLTF
TRBJ2-6	TRBV7-2	NA	many	TGTGCCAGCAGCCCCCTCCCCTCTGGGGCCAACGTCCTGACTTTC	CASSPLPSGANVLTF
TRBJ2-3	TRBV12-3/TRBV12-4	NA	NA	TGTGCCAGCGACAGCAGCACAGATACGCAGTATTTT	CASDSSTDTQYF
TRBJ2-2	TRBV6-6	NA	few	TGTGCCAGCAGTTACGAGAGTACCGGGGAGCTGTTTTTT	CASSYESTGELFF
TRBJ1-5	TRBV6-2/TRBV6-3	NA	many	TGTGCCAGCAGTGAGGGACAATCAGGGTACAATCAGCCCCAGCATTTT	CASSEGQSGYNQPQHF
TRBJ2-1	TRBV7-9	TRBD1	few	TGTGCCAGCAGCGCCTCCGGGACAGGGATTTTCTTC	CASSASGTGIFF
TRBJ1-2	TRBV12-3/TRBV12-4	TRBD1	many	TGTGCCAGCAGGGCCGGGACAGGGGAGGGCTACACCTTC	CASRAGTGEGYTF
TRBJ2-3	TRBV4-1	TRBD2	NA	TGCGCCAGCAGCCAATGGACTAGCGGGGGGTCGGATACGCAGTATTTT	CASSQWTSGGSDTQYF
TRBJ1-1	TRBV15	NA	NA	TGTGCCACTAAATCGGATGGGCTCTCGGGGACTGAAGCTTTCTTT	CATKSDGLSGTEAFF